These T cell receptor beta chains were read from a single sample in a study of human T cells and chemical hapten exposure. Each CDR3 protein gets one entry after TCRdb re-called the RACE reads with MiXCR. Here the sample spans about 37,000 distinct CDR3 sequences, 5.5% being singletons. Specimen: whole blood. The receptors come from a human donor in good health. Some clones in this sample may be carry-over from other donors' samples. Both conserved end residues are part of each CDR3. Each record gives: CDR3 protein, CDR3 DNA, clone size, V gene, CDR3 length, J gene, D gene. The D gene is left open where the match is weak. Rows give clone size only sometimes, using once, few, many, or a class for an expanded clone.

CASSEAPGTGYGYTF | TGTGCCAGCAGTGAAGCCCCCGGGACAGGGTATGGCTACACCTTC | many | TRBV2 | 15 | TRBJ1-2 | TRBD1
CASSLKDNTIYF | TGTGCCAGCAGCTTAAAGGATAACACCATATATTTT | many | TRBV5-6 | 12 | TRBJ1-3 | .
CASNKDRTLLYGYTF | TGTGCCAGCAATAAGGACAGAACTCTTCTCTATGGCTACACCTTC | many | TRBV7-8 | 15 | TRBJ1-2 | .
CASSLRGSGSQETQYF | TGCGCCAGCAGCTTGAGAGGTAGCGGGAGCCAAGAGACCCAGTACTTC | . | TRBV5-1 | 16 | TRBJ2-5 | TRBD2
CASSLRDRLIANTGELFF | TGTGCCAGCAGCTTACGGGACAGGCTGATCGCGAACACCGGGGAGCTGTTTTTT | many | TRBV7-8 | 18 | TRBJ2-2 | TRBD1
CASSSPTAYEQYF | TGTGCCAGCAGCTCCCCAACAGCCTACGAGCAGTACTTC | . | TRBV5-4 | 13 | TRBJ2-7 | .
CSAVNGNTIYF | TGCAGTGCTGTAAATGGAAACACCATATATTTT | many | TRBV20-1 | 11 | TRBJ1-3 | .
CASSEVLAGTTDTQYF | TGTGCCAGCAGTGAAGTCCTAGCGGGAACCACAGATACGCAGTATTTT | many | TRBV2 | 16 | TRBJ2-3 | TRBD2
CACHPTLGATDTQYF | TGTGCCTGCCACCCAACCTTAGGGGCCACAGATACGCAGTATTTT | . | TRBV30 | 15 | TRBJ2-3 | .
CASSPGVSTDTQYF | TGTGCCAGCAGCCCAGGGGTCAGCACAGATACGCAGTATTTT | many | TRBV7-7 | 14 | TRBJ2-3 | .
CASSLEGPGEQFF | TGTGCCAGCAGCTTGGAGGGCCCCGGGGAGCAGTTCTTC | many | TRBV5-4 | 13 | TRBJ2-1 | .
CASSPNYRGNYGYTF | TGTGCCAGCAGCCCGAACTACAGGGGAAACTATGGCTACACCTTC | many | TRBV7-9 | 15 | TRBJ1-2 | TRBD1
CSASGLAGGHEQYF | TGCAGTGCTTCAGGACTAGCGGGAGGGCATGAGCAGTACTTC | many | TRBV20-1 | 14 | TRBJ2-7 | TRBD2
CASSYGTEAFF | TGTGCCAGCAGTTACGGGACTGAAGCTTTCTTT | . | TRBV6-2/TRBV6-3 | 11 | TRBJ1-1 | .
CSGTPTGDTQYF | TGCAGCGGCACACCGACAGGGGATACGCAGTATTTT | many | TRBV29-1 | 12 | TRBJ2-3 | TRBD1
CASSYKTHYGYTF | TGCGCCAGCAGTTACAAGACACACTATGGCTACACCTTC | few | TRBV5-1 | 13 | TRBJ1-2 | .
CASSEAELGLNLF | TGTGCCAGCAGTGAAGCAGAACTGGGGTTGAACCTTTTT | few | TRBV2 | 13 | TRBJ2-3 | .
CASSPTDLAKNIQYF | TGTGCCAGCTCACCGACGGACCTAGCCAAAAACATTCAGTACTTC | few | TRBV18 | 15 | TRBJ2-4 | .
CASSLGSVETQYF | TGTGCCAGCAGTTTAGGTAGCGTGGAGACCCAGTACTTC | . | TRBV28 | 13 | TRBJ2-5 | .
CAWSVEGLTSGANVLTF | TGTGCCTGGAGTGTGGAGGGGTTAACGTCTGGGGCCAACGTCCTGACTTTC | few | TRBV30 | 17 | TRBJ2-6 | .
CASKDSQIYNEQFF | TGTGCCTCCAAGGATAGCCAAATATACAATGAGCAGTTCTTC | many | TRBV12-3/TRBV12-4 | 14 | TRBJ2-1 | .
CSARTRGATDTQYF | TGCAGTGCTAGAACGAGAGGGGCCACAGATACGCAGTATTTT | . | TRBV20-1 | 14 | TRBJ2-3 | .
CASSPPGRADTQYF | TGTGCCAGCAGCCCACCAGGGCGCGCAGATACGCAGTATTTT | . | TRBV12-3/TRBV12-4 | 14 | TRBJ2-3 | .
CASSVAGVNTEAFF | TGTGCCAGCAGCGTTGCAGGGGTGAACACTGAAGCTTTCTTT | . | TRBV9 | 14 | TRBJ1-1 | .
CASRLVGGDTYEQYF | TGTGCCAGCCGCCTAGTCGGGGGGGATACCTACGAGCAGTACTTC | . | TRBV11-2 | 15 | TRBJ2-7 | TRBD2
CASSLAPSSYNEQFF | TGTGCCAGCAGCTTAGCTCCGAGCTCCTACAATGAGCAGTTCTTC | many | TRBV11-2 | 15 | TRBJ2-1 | .
CASSLTVAGPSYNEQFF | TGTGCCAGCAGCTTAACGGTAGCGGGCCCCTCCTACAATGAGCAGTTCTTC | many | TRBV7-2 | 17 | TRBJ2-1 | TRBD2
CASSPRQGPGYRGNQPQHF | TGTGCCAGCAGTCCAAGACAGGGGCCGGGCTATAGAGGCAATCAGCCCCAGCATTTT | few | TRBV6-1 | 19 | TRBJ1-5 | TRBD1
CASSIQAGGRTDTQYF | TGTGCCAGCTCAATCCAAGCGGGGGGGCGCACAGATACGCAGTATTTT | many | TRBV18 | 16 | TRBJ2-3 | TRBD2
CASSLDPITDTQYF | TGCGCCAGCAGCTTGGATCCCATCACAGATACGCAGTATTTT | . | TRBV5-1 | 14 | TRBJ2-3 | .
CAWSVLGASGYTF | TGTGCCTGGAGTGTACTGGGGGCGAGTGGCTACACCTTC | many | TRBV30 | 13 | TRBJ1-2 | .
CASSYLGTELPIYF | TGTGCCAGCAGTTACTTGGGGACGGAGCTCCCCATATATTTT | . | TRBV6-5 | 14 | TRBJ1-3 | .
CASSVQSTDTQYF | TGTGCTAGCAGTGTACAGAGCACAGATACGCAGTATTTT | many | TRBV27 | 13 | TRBJ2-3 | .
CATSDRTGGIYEQYF | TGTGCCACCAGCGACAGGACAGGCGGGATCTACGAGCAGTACTTC | many | TRBV7-2 | 15 | TRBJ2-7 | .
CASSYGSNTEAFF | TGTGCCAGCAGTTACGGCTCGAACACTGAAGCTTTCTTT | few | TRBV6-5 | 13 | TRBJ1-1 | .
CASSHEPGSIQYF | TGTGCCAGCAGCCACGAACCCGGTTCTATTCAGTACTTC | many | TRBV11-2 | 13 | TRBJ2-4 | .
CSVVEAGSIGEQYF | TGCAGCGTTGTGGAAGCGGGAAGTATAGGGGAGCAGTACTTC | many | TRBV29-1 | 14 | TRBJ2-7 | TRBD2
CASSPLGQNYGYTF | TGTGCCAGCTCACCCCTTGGGCAGAACTATGGCTACACCTTC | few | TRBV18 | 14 | TRBJ1-2 | .
CASSPTQPTGQETQYF | TGTGCCAGCAGTCCGACCCAACCGACAGGGCAAGAGACCCAGTACTTC | . | TRBV6-6 | 16 | TRBJ2-5 | TRBD1
CASSLGAATYNEQFF | TGTGCCAGCAGCCTAGGGGCAGCCACCTACAATGAGCAGTTCTTC | many | TRBV7-2 | 15 | TRBJ2-1 | .
CASSSPIWTPRADTEAFF | TGTGCCAGCAGCTCGCCAATATGGACGCCCCGGGCGGACACTGAAGCTTTCTTT | many | TRBV5-6 | 18 | TRBJ1-1 | .
CASSSHPDRGTEAFF | TGTGCCAGCAGTTCTCACCCTGACAGGGGGACTGAAGCTTTCTTT | . | TRBV6-5 | 15 | TRBJ1-1 | TRBD1
CASSLDPPGAMNTEAFF | TGTGCCAGCAGCCTAGACCCCCCCGGGGCCATGAACACTGAAGCTTTCTTT | many | TRBV12-3/TRBV12-4 | 17 | TRBJ1-1 | .
CATSDLAGGGSEQFF | TGTGCCACCAGTGATTTGGCGGGAGGTGGCAGTGAGCAGTTCTTC | many | TRBV24-1 | 15 | TRBJ2-1 | TRBD2
CASSSTGGREKLFF | TGCGCCAGCAGCTCAACAGGGGGTAGGGAAAAACTGTTTTTT | many | TRBV5-1 | 14 | TRBJ1-4 | TRBD1
CASSLTGGGSTGELFF | TGTGCCAGCAGTCTGACAGGAGGCGGGAGCACCGGGGAGCTGTTTTTT | few | TRBV27 | 16 | TRBJ2-2 | .
CASSHDRGDKNIQYF | TGTGCCAGCAGCCATGACAGGGGGGACAAAAACATTCAGTACTTC | many | TRBV4-2 | 15 | TRBJ2-4 | TRBD1
CASSRDYYGYTF | TGTGCCAGCAGCCGGGATTACTATGGCTACACCTTC | many | TRBV12-3/TRBV12-4 | 12 | TRBJ1-2 | .
CASSRGLAYEQYF | TGTGCCAGCAGCAGGGGCCTGGCCTACGAGCAGTACTTC | many | TRBV11-2 | 13 | TRBJ2-7 | .